The source of this TCR beta chain is a study of control samples from healthy donors and cancer patients. The table came from immunoSEQ multiplex PCR; TCRdb's copy has only in-frame clones and leaves some out. Altogether some 130,000 clones are present, roughly 92% being singletons, with the ten largest covering approximately 6%. What was sequenced was blood. This clonotype was obtained from a young man in good health.

The CDR3 reads CASSLGQATEAFF. The CDR3, as DNA: TGTGCCAGCAGCTTAGGACAGGCAACTGAAGCTTTCTTT. The chain couples TRBV7-6 to TRBJ1-1; perhaps TRBD1 as D (6 bases). The ends were cut back, 1 base at V and 5 bases at J, with 8 bases in the middle. The CDR3 totals 13 residues. Germline lookup yields CDR1 SGHVS and CDR2 FNYEAQ. The full variable domain, completed using reference TRBV7-6 and TRBJ1-1, is GAGVSQSPRYKVTKRGQDVALRCDPISGHVSLYWYRQALGQGPEFLTYFNYEAQQDKSGLPNDRFSAERPEGSISTLTIQRTEQRDSAMYRCASSLGQATEAFFGQGTRLTVV.